These 5 T cell receptor beta chains were sequenced from one sample in a study of cytomegalovirus exposure and HLA in healthy donors. 13 Jbeta primers and 60 Vbeta primers were used for the PCR. Only in-frame clones appear in the TCRdb table, and some are missing; sequencing was by immunoSEQ multiplex PCR. The table shows 90,000 to 100,000 clones, with about 80% occurring only once. Sequencing was performed on PBMCs. Receptors were obtained from a man in his forties or fifties in good health and CMV-seronegative.

The chain links TRBV28 to TRBJ1-4; weak D call: TRBD1 (6 bases). The CDR3 has 14 amino acids. Germline CDR1 MDHEN, CDR2 SYDVKM. V lost 3 bases, J lost 6 bases, and 11 bases lay in between. The CDR3 coding sequence is TGTGCCAGCAGTTTGGGACAAGTCTATGAAAAACTGTTTTTT. Residues: CASSLGQVYEKLFF.

This clone was detected a few times. The junction and the germline gene differ at one end; a read error may be behind it. This sequence joins TRBV7-9 and TRBJ1-1; no clear D gene. CDR3 length equals 12 residues. In germline, CDR1 is SEHNR, CDR2 FQNEAQ (reference sequence). The CDR3 spells CSSTQSTPTAFF. DNA of the CDR3: TGTTCCAGCACCCAATCGACACCCACAGCTTTCTTT.

This clone has only a few counts. The rearrangement joins TRBV6-6 to TRBJ1-5; possibly TRBD1 for D (5 bases). The CDR3 sequence is 16 residues long. Germline V CDR1 and CDR2: MNHNY, SVGAGI (reference sequence). Deletions cut 0 bases from V and 2 bases from J, with 11 bases between. CDR3 loop: CASSYSIGRGNQPQHF. The CDR3, as DNA: TGTGCCAGCAGTTACTCGATAGGCAGGGGCAATCAGCCCCAGCATTTT.

The chain uses TRBV27 and TRBJ2-7; TRBD2 agrees at 8 bases. V shed 3 bases and J 6 bases; nucleotides not matched to a gene: 10. The CDR3 totals 15 residues. Germline V CDR1 and CDR2: MNHEY, SMNVEV (reference sequence). The CDR3 coding sequence is TGTGCCAGCAGTTTCCTTACCGGGACTAGGGGCGAGCAGTACTTC. This sequence encodes CASSFLTGTRGEQYF.

The DNA for the CDR3 is TGTGCCAGCAGCGCCGCGGCCTATAATTCACCCCTCCACTTT. Protein sequence: CASSAAAYNSPLHF. V gene TRBV5-5 combines with J gene TRBJ1-6, with D hard to call. The CDR3 has 14 amino acids. With 4 bases removed from V and 2 bases from J, the gap between germline ends came to 7 bases. Germline V CDR1 and CDR2: SGHKS, YYEKEE (reference sequence).